Listed below are T cell receptor beta chains from one sample, sequenced in a study of T cell repertoires in cytomegalovirus infection. TCRdb redid the calling of the reads with MiXCR, one entry per CDR3 protein. This table holds 640,000 or so distinct CDR3 sequences, roughly 30% found once. The antigens for these receptors are not known. The starting material was cultured PBMCs, obtained from culture after CMV antigen stimulation. The receptors were sampled from a human donor in good health (CMV status not recorded). Some clones in this sample may be carry-over from other donors' samples. The CDR3 runs from the conserved cysteine through the conserved F or W. D genes are given only for firm matches. Clone size appears in some rows only: once, few, many, or a class for an expanded clone.

length	size	D	J	V	DNA	CDR3
15	-	-	TRBJ2-1	TRBV4-1	TGCGCCAGCAGCTATCACACGAGCTCCTACAATGAGCAGTTCTTC	CASSYHTSSYNEQFF
15	-	-	TRBJ1-1	TRBV6-1	TGTGCCAGCAGCCCAGCTCGGCAGGGGAACACTGAAGCTTTCTTT	CASSPARQGNTEAFF
14	-	-	TRBJ2-1	TRBV15	TGTGCCATCCAGCGGACGAGCTCCTACAATGAGCAGTTCTTC	CAIQRTSSYNEQFF
15	-	TRBD2	TRBJ2-3	TRBV7-2	TGTGCCAGCAGCTTTAGACTAGCGGGGGGTGGTACGCAGTATTTT	CASSFRLAGGGTQYF
14	few	-	TRBJ2-1	TRBV5-1	TGCGCCAGCAGCTTGTCTCTAGTTATCAATGAGCAGTTCTTC	CASSLSLVINEQFF
14	-	TRBD1	TRBJ2-3	TRBV10-1	TGCGCCAGCAGTGAGCAGACAGGGTTTGATACGCAGTATTTT	CASSEQTGFDTQYF
14	few	-	TRBJ2-5	TRBV25-1	TGTGCCAGCAGTGAATATGGGCCTATCGTGACCCAGTACTTC	CASSEYGPIVTQYF
13	few	-	TRBJ2-7	TRBV7-2	TGTGCCAGCCGACAGCCACAAACCTACGAGCAGTACTTC	CASRQPQTYEQYF
18	many	TRBD2	TRBJ2-2	TRBV7-2	TGTGCCAGCAGCTTAGTCCTTAGCGGGAACCTAAAGACCGGGGAGCTGTTTTTT	CASSLVLSGNLKTGELFF
16	-	-	TRBJ2-1	TRBV27	TGTGCCAGCAGTTTATCGAGTAGGCCCTCCTACAATGAGCAGTTCTTC	CASSLSSRPSYNEQFF
14	few	-	TRBJ2-3	TRBV4-1	TGCGCCAGCAGCCAGGAGGAGGGCCCAGATACGCAGTATTTT	CASSQEEGPDTQYF
15	-	-	TRBJ1-3	TRBV27	TGTGCCAGCAGGCCACGCACAGGGTACGGAAACACCATATATTTT	CASRPRTGYGNTIYF
17	-	-	TRBJ1-1	TRBV2	TGTGCCAGCAGTGCCCTCGCCGGACAGCCGGTGAGCACTGAAGCTTTCTTT	CASSALAGQPVSTEAFF
15	-	-	TRBJ2-3	TRBV11-2	TGTGCCAGCAGCCTAGGAGTCGGGGTAACCGATACGCAGTATTTT	CASSLGVGVTDTQYF
16	few	-	TRBJ1-5	TRBV6-6	TGTGCCAGCGGGACCGGGGGGGGCGGGTTCACTCAGCCCCAGCATTTT	CASGTGGGGFTQPQHF
14	-	-	TRBJ1-5	TRBV19	TGTGCCAGTAGCGAGGACAGCATCGCTCAGCCCCAGCATTTT	CASSEDSIAQPQHF
14	-	TRBD1	TRBJ2-3	TRBV29-1	TGCAGCGTTGTGGGTCAACAGGGGACAGATACGCAGTATTTT	CSVVGQQGTDTQYF
17	-	TRBD2	TRBJ2-2	TRBV10-3	TGTGCCATCAGTGAATTTAGCGGGGTTGCGAACACCGGGGAGCTGTTTTTT	CAISEFSGVANTGELFF
17	many	-	TRBJ2-7	TRBV7-8	TGTGCCAGCAGCTCCCTCTCGGCAGGGGGGGTGTCCTACGAGCAGTACTTC	CASSSLSAGGVSYEQYF
11	-	-	TRBJ2-2	TRBV6-1	TGTGCCAGCAGTGACCTCGGGGAGCTGTTTTTT	CASSDLGELFF
13	few	-	TRBJ2-7	TRBV11-2	TGTGCCAGCAGGTCCCCGAGGCCCTACGAGCAGTACTTC	CASRSPRPYEQYF
15	few	-	TRBJ2-5	TRBV11-2	TGTGCCAGCAGCTATTTCACTAGCAACCAAGAGACCCAGTACTTC	CASSYFTSNQETQYF
16	few	-	TRBJ2-1	TRBV7-2	TGTGCCAGCAGCTTAGCGGCCAGCGTCCCCTACAATGAGCAGTTCTTC	CASSLAASVPYNEQFF
12	-	TRBD1	TRBJ2-7	TRBV20-1	TGCAGTGCTGAGGGACAGGTTAGCGAGCAGTACTTC	CSAEGQVSEQYF
15	few	-	TRBJ2-1	TRBV7-2	TGTGCCAGCAGCCGCGGACGTGGGGTGTTGGAGGAGCAGTTCTTC	CASSRGRGVLEEQFF
13	few	-	TRBJ2-2	TRBV14	TGTGCCGGTGAACAGGGACTTAACGGGGAGCTGTTTTTT	CAGEQGLNGELFF
16	once	TRBD1	TRBJ2-1	TRBV19	TGTGCCAGTAGTTCGCTACAGGGGGCGTGGGGTTCTGAGCAGTTCTTC	CASSSLQGAWGSEQFF
13	-	-	TRBJ1-5	TRBV19	TGTGCCAGTAGCAGGAGGGGCGATCAGCCCCAGCATTTT	CASSRRGDQPQHF
13	-	TRBD1	TRBJ2-7	TRBV29-1	TGCAGCGTTGTGGGACAGGGGTCCTACGAGCAGTACTTC	CSVVGQGSYEQYF
13	-	-	TRBJ2-1	TRBV2	TGTGCCAGCACGGGACGTAGCCTTTATGAGCAGTTCTTC	CASTGRSLYEQFF
13	many	-	TRBJ2-3	TRBV7-2	TGTGCCAGCAGCTTAGGGGTGATAGGTGCGCAGTATTTT	CASSLGVIGAQYF
15	-	-	TRBJ1-1	TRBV6-6	TGTGCCAGCAGTTACTCTGGACACACAAACACTGAAGCTTTCTTT	CASSYSGHTNTEAFF
15	few	TRBD2	TRBJ2-1	TRBV7-6	TGTGCCAGCAGCTTACCCGGGAGGGCCGTTATTGAGCAGTTCTTC	CASSLPGRAVIEQFF
14	many	-	TRBJ2-2	TRBV7-2	TGTGCCAGCAGCTTAGCTTTGGGCACCGGGGAGCTGTTTTTT	CASSLALGTGELFF
17	many	-	TRBJ2-1	TRBV4-1	TGCGCCAGCAGCAATGGAAGGACCGGGCCTAAACTCAATGAGCAGTTCTTC	CASSNGRTGPKLNEQFF
20	-	-	TRBJ2-1	TRBV9	TGTGCCAGCAGCGTAGTGCCCACAGACCGGGGGACCGGACCTTACAATGAGCAGTTCTTC	CASSVVPTDRGTGPYNEQFF
16	few	-	TRBJ2-6	TRBV6-1	TGTGCCAGCAGTGAAAGGGAGAACTCTGGGGCCAACGTCCTGACTTTC	CASSERENSGANVLTF
15	-	TRBD2	TRBJ2-1	TRBV11-2	TGTGCCAGCAGCTTAGAACCGGGACTAGCGGAGAGGGTGTTCTTC	CASSLEPGLAERVFF
16	many	-	TRBJ1-1	TRBV6-5	TGTGCCAGCAGTTACTCAGGCAGCTTAATGAACACTGAAGCTTTCTTT	CASSYSGSLMNTEAFF
13	-	-	TRBJ2-7	TRBV15	TGTGCCACCAGCAGAGAGGAAACCTACGAGCAGTACTTC	CATSREETYEQYF
16	-	-	TRBJ1-6	TRBV6-5	TGTGCCAGCAGTTACTGGGGTGGCGGAAAAAATTCACCCCTCCACTTT	CASSYWGGGKNSPLHF
13	-	-	TRBJ1-1	TRBV20-1	TGCAGTGCTAATGATGACCCTAACGCTGAAGCTTTCTTT	CSANDDPNAEAFF
13	few	TRBD1	TRBJ1-1	TRBV29-1	TGCAGCGCTGACAGGGGTCTGGGCACTGAAGCTTTCTTT	CSADRGLGTEAFF
16	many	TRBD2	TRBJ2-3	TRBV7-8	TGTGCCAGTACCTGGACTAGCGGGATCGACACAGATACGCAGTATTTT	CASTWTSGIDTDTQYF
12	-	-	TRBJ1-2	TRBV20-1	TGCAGTGCTTTACGCCGGTCCCGTAGCTACACCTTC	CSALRRSRSYTF
14	-	-	TRBJ1-1	TRBV14	TGTGCCAGCAGGCGTTTAGGGCGGGGGACTGAAGCTTTCTTT	CASRRLGRGTEAFF
14	-	-	TRBJ1-2	TRBV27	TGTGCCAGCAGCCCTCTCTTGGAGAGCTATGGCTACACCTTC	CASSPLLESYGYTF
17	many	-	TRBJ2-7	TRBV7-8	TGTGCCAGCAGCTTGGACAAACCGGGCCGCTTGTCCTACGAGCAGTACTTC	CASSLDKPGRLSYEQYF